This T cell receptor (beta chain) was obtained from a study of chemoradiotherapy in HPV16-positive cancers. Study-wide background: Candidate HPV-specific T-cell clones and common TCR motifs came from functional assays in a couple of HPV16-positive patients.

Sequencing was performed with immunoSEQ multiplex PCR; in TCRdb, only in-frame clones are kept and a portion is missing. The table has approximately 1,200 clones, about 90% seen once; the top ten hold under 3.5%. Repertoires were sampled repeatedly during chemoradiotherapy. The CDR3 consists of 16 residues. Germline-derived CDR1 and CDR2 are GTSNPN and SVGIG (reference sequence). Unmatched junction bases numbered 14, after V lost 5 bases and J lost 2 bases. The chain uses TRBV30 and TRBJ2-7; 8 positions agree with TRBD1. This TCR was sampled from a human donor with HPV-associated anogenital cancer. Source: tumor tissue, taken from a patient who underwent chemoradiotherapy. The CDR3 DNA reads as TGTGCCTGGGCCCGGGACAGGCATCTTCTTGCCTACGAGCAGTACTTC. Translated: CAWARDRHLLAYEQYF.